This TCR beta chain came from a study of T cell changes during pregnancy in multiple sclerosis. Libraries were prepared by immunoSEQ multiplex PCR; TCRdb keeps only in-frame clonotypes and omits some of them. The sample comprises 40,000 or so clones, 90% to 95% of which are singletons, and roughly 8.7% rests with the top ten. The material sequenced was CD8+ T cells from peripheral blood mononuclear cells, taken in the third trimester of pregnancy. The TCR comes from a female donor with multiple sclerosis, enrolled in a pregnancy study.

In DNA, the CDR3 is TGTGCCAGCAGCGTAGGAGTACTAGCGGGAGGGCCTTATGAGACCCAGTACTTC. Residues: CASSVGVLAGGPYETQYF. The chain uses TRBV7-2 and TRBJ2-5, with 13 nucleotides matching TRBD2. The germline V gene has CDR1 SGHTA and CDR2 FQGNSA. The CDR3 runs to 18 residues. Losses at the gene ends were 5 bases for V and 5 bases for J; bases not matched to a gene: 14.